A single count supports the clone carrying this TCR beta chain. Its antigen is unknown. The data stem from a study of T cell responses to AZD1222 COVID-19 vaccine. Findings and caveats of the study: As reported, nearly half of all spike-specific TCRs target variant regions that are unmutated.

V was clipped by 2 bases and J by 1 base; unmatched bases: 4. Germline V gene data show CDR1 as MGHRA and CDR2 as YSYEKL. The CDR3 runs to 15 residues. Repertoires were generated with immunoSEQ multiplex PCR, while TCRdb's copy carries only in-frame clones and drops some. The sample comprises 150,000 or so clones, roughly 86% of which are singletons, and roughly 5.5% rests with the top ten. The sequenced sample was peripheral blood, obtained on day 0 of AZD1222 vaccination. The chain combines TRBV4-1 with TRBJ1-2, with 7 bases identical to TRBD1. This TCR came from an adult in good health. CDR3: CASSQPGQINYGYTF. The CDR3 nucleotides are TGCGCCAGCAGCCAACCGGGACAGATTAACTATGGCTACACCTTC.